The 10 T cell receptor beta chains reported below all come from one sample, sequenced in a study of radiation and T cells in renal cell carcinoma. Regarding time point: baseline pretreatment blood. Treatment described: 15 Gy SBRT to primary tumor, nephrectomy 4 weeks later. Profiling relied on immunoSEQ multiplex PCR, and the TCRdb table lists in-frame clones only, not all of them. The table lists 100,000 to 150,000 clones, 80% to 85% of them singletons. Sample: blood, taken from a patient whose treatment included radiotherapy and nephrectomy. Every receptor here comes from a woman aged 55-70 years with renal cell carcinoma.

The rearrangement uses TRBV5-4 and TRBJ1-3; D is perhaps TRBD1 (5 bases). The V gene's germline CDR1 is SGHNT and CDR2 YYREEE (reference sequence). CDR3 size: 17 residues. Trimming took 6 bases from V and 2 from J, leaving 21 bases between them. In DNA, the CDR3 is TGTGCCAGCACGCGAAACGCAGGGAATGTCCCTGGAAACACCATATATTTT. It specifies CASTRNAGNVPGNTIYF. The full variable domain, with the rest looked up from reference TRBV5-4 and TRBJ1-3, is ETGVTQSPTHLIKTRGQQVTLRCSSQSGHNTVSWYQQALGQGPQFIFQYYREEENGRGNFPPRFSGLQFPNYSSELNVNALELDDSALYLCASTRNAGNVPGNTIYFGEGSWLTVV.

V is TRBV7-3 and J is TRBJ2-2; no clear D gene. The CDR3 is made up of 14 amino acids. V was shortened by 1 base and J by 5 bases, with 8 bases between the two germline ends. Germline V gene lookup returns CDR1 SGHTA and CDR2 FQGTGA. CDR3 bases: TGTGCCAGCAGCTTAAATCCCAGGACCGGGGAGCTGTTTTTT. Amino acids: CASSLNPRTGELFF.

The CDR3 coding sequence is TGCAGTGCTATCCTAGATGGCTACACCTTC. Protein: CSAILDGYTF. The V gene is TRBV20-1, the J gene TRBJ1-2; the D is unclear. The germline V gene encodes CDR1 DFQATT and CDR2 SNEGSKA (reference sequence). This CDR3 region has 10 residues. The V end was cut by 4 bases, the J end by 6 bases, with 6 bases between.

The chain couples TRBV10-3 to TRBJ1-2; D is undetermined. The V end was cut by 0 bases, the J end by 0 bases, with 5 bases between. The CDR3 is 14 amino acids. In germline, CDR1 is ENHRY, CDR2 SYGVKD. CDR3 bases: TGTGCCATCAGTGAGTCCAGCCCTAACTATGGCTACACCTTC. It codes for CAISESSPNYGYTF.

The chain combines TRBV6-6 with TRBJ2-7, with a weak D call TRBD2 (6 bases). The CDR3 consists of 14 residues. Trimming cost V 5 bases and J 6 bases, with 17 bases left between them. The germline CDR1 and CDR2 sequences are MNHNY and SVGAGI (reference sequence). This CDR3 is CASSPSEGLGEQYF. As DNA, the CDR3 is TGTGCCAGCAGTCCCTCGGAGGGTTTAGGCGAGCAGTACTTC.

J is TRBJ2-5 and V is TRBV5-1; TRBD1 might be the D (6 bases). CDR1 is SGHRS, CDR2 YFSETQ, per germline. The length of the CDR3 is 15 residues. The ends were cut back, 3 bases at V and 5 bases at J, with 17 bases in the middle. The CDR3 nucleotides read TGCGCCAGCAGCTCCACTCTCGGACAGCCCGAGACCCAGTACTTC. Its translation: CASSSTLGQPETQYF.

The chain combines TRBV30 with TRBJ1-2; D gene ambiguous. CDR3 length: 14 residues. CDR1 is GTSNPN, CDR2 SVGIG, per germline (reference sequence). Trimming took off 5 bases at V and 3 bases at J, with 16 bases between the two ends. CDR3 DNA: TGTGCCTGGTTTAAAGCGTCCCGGGACTATGGCTACACCTTC. It codes for CAWFKASRDYGYTF.

The chain links TRBV2 to TRBJ1-2; no definite D call. The CDR3 length is 13 residues. The V end was cut by 0 bases, the J end by 4 bases, with 6 bases between. Germline V gene data show CDR1 as SNHLY and CDR2 as FYNNEI. The CDR3 nucleotides are TGTGCCAGCAGTGAAGCATCCTTCTATGGCTACACCTTC. Protein product: CASSEASFYGYTF.

This chain connects TRBV27 to TRBJ2-1; D is uncertain. The germline gives CDR1 MNHEY, CDR2 SMNVEV (reference sequence). The ends were cut back, 6 bases at V and 4 bases at J, with 19 bases in the middle. The CDR3 length is 16 residues. In DNA, the CDR3 is TGTGCCAGCAGCCGGGCCACGCGTTGGGATTACAATGAGCAGTTCTTC. Its translation is CASSRATRWDYNEQFF.

The chain recombines TRBV6-1 with TRBJ1-4; D ambiguous. In germline, CDR1 is MNHNS, CDR2 SASEGT. Trimming removed 3 bases from V and 3 bases from J, with 11 bases in between. This CDR3 comprises 15 residues. CDR3: CASSDNQASNEKLFF. CDR3 bases: TGTGCCAGCAGTGACAACCAGGCCTCTAATGAAAAACTGTTTTTT.